The 17 T cell receptor beta chains reported below all come from one sample, sequenced in a study of blood T cell repertoires in COVID-19. Measured with immunoSEQ multiplex PCR; TCRdb has only the in-frame clones, and not every one. This sample yields roughly 70,000 clones, of which less than 95% are seen a single time; about 5% belongs to the top ten. The sequenced sample was peripheral blood. The receptors shown here come from a woman aged 60-70 years with active COVID-19.

The gene calls are TRBV6-5 and TRBJ1-2, with D perhaps TRBD1 (6 bases). Per germline, CDR1 MNHEY and CDR2 SVGAGI. There are 16 residues in the CDR3. V was clipped by 0 bases and J by 8 bases, with 19 bases between them. The CDR3 spells CASSYSPQGSASGYTF. CDR3 in DNA: TGTGCCAGCAGTTACTCACCCCAGGGGTCGGCGAGCGGCTACACCTTC.

The chain carries TRBV27 and TRBJ2-2; 7 nucleotides align to TRBD1. The CDR3 spans 18 residues. Germline CDR1 is MNHEY and CDR2 is SMNVEV (reference sequence). V shed 0 bases and J 8 bases; nucleotides not matched to a gene: 15. The CDR3 here is CASSLSGRGPLTTGELFF. The CDR3 coding sequence is TGTGCCAGCAGTTTATCTGGAAGGGGGCCTCTGACGACGGGGGAGCTGTTTTTT.

This rearrangement joins TRBV5-1 to TRBJ1-1; D is undetermined. Germline V gene lookup returns CDR1 SGHRS and CDR2 YFSETQ. The V end was cut by 7 bases, the J end by 0 bases, with 13 bases between. This CDR3 contains 14 residues. CDR3 DNA sequence: TGCGCCAGCGCTGGGAGCACCTTGAACACTGAAGCTTTCTTT. It translates to CASAGSTLNTEAFF.

The table lists this clone with a count of one. This chain connects TRBV30 to TRBJ2-7; TRBD2 matches 7 bases. CDR1 is GTSNPN, CDR2 SVGIG, per germline (reference sequence). J lost 5 bases, V lost 0 bases, and 10 bases had no gene match. The CDR3 has 15 residues. CDR3 nucleotides: TGTGCCTGGAGTGTAGGATACGGGAGGCGGCACGAGCAGTACTTC. Protein: CAWSVGYGRRHEQYF.

The chain uses TRBV28 and TRBJ2-1, with TRBD1 matching 8 bases. Germline V CDR1 and CDR2: MDHEN, SYDVKM. The CDR3 has 13 residues. The V segment lost 6 bases and the J segment 6 bases; nucleotides outside the gene matches: 4. The CDR3 coding sequence is TGTGCCAGCAGCCACGGGACAGGCAATGAGCAGTTCTTC. It translates to CASSHGTGNEQFF.

This rearrangement joins TRBV14 to TRBJ2-1; 12 bases are a match to TRBD2. Per germline, CDR1 SGHDN and CDR2 FVKESK. Unmatched junction bases numbered 12, after V lost 4 bases and J lost 5 bases. CDR3 length: 18 residues. The DNA of the CDR3 is TGTGCCAGCAGCCGACCACCGACTAGCGGGAGAGCCAACAATGAGCAGTTCTTC. Its protein product is CASSRPPTSGRANNEQFF.

This clone has only one observation. V is TRBV2 and J is TRBJ2-3; the match to TRBD2 covers 15 bases. This CDR3 region has 15 residues. With V trimmed by 8 bases and J by 4 bases, 4 bases remained unmatched. Germline V gene lookup returns CDR1 SNHLY and CDR2 FYNNEI. The CDR3 loop reads CASRGLAGGADTQYF. In DNA form, the CDR3 reads TGTGCCAGCCGAGGACTAGCGGGAGGGGCAGATACGCAGTATTTT. The complete variable domain, with remaining parts taken from reference TRBV2 and TRBJ2-3, reads EPEVTQTPSHQVTQMGQEVILRCVPISNHLYFYWYRQILGQKVEFLVSFYNNEISEKSEIFDDQFSVERPDGSNFTLKIRSTKLEDSAMYFCASRGLAGGADTQYFGPGTRLTVL.

The chain couples TRBV29-1 to TRBJ1-4; TRBD1 is a possible D gene (5 bases). CDR1 and CDR2 (germline): SQVTM, ANQGSEA. V was trimmed by 6 bases and J by 7 bases, leaving 12 bases between them. This CDR3 spans 12 amino acids. CDR3 coding DNA: TGCAGCGTACAGGCAGGCAGTGAAAAACTGTTTTTT. This encodes CSVQAGSEKLFF.

The chain has TRBV29-1 and TRBJ2-1, with 15 nucleotides matching TRBD2. V was pared by 7 bases and J by 10 bases, with 8 bases of the junction left unmatched. The germline CDR1 and CDR2 sequences are SQVTM and ANQGSEA. The CDR3 spans 14 residues. CDR3 DNA sequence: TGCAGCGCCACCCTAGGACTAGCGGGGGGGGAGCAGTTCTTC. This encodes CSATLGLAGGEQFF.

The genes are TRBV11-3 and TRBJ2-5; 9 positions agree with TRBD1. The V gene end was trimmed by 1 base and the J gene end by 5 bases; junction bases not matched to a gene: 20. The germline CDR1 and CDR2 sequences are SGHNT and YENEEA. The CDR3 is 20 amino acids. In nucleotides, the CDR3 is TGTGCCAGCAGCTTAGTGGAGATCGGGGACAGGGTGCGTGATTGGGAGACCCAGTACTTC. It translates to CASSLVEIGDRVRDWETQYF.

The chain is built from TRBV5-6 and TRBJ1-5, with D perhaps matching TRBD1 (5 bases). V was shortened by 1 base and J by 5 bases, with 13 bases between the two germline ends. The CDR3 loop spans 15 amino acids. Germline values: CDR1 SGHDT, CDR2 YYEEEE. This chain's CDR3 is CASSLLRDYDQPQHF. The CDR3 nucleotides read TGTGCCAGCAGCTTGTTAAGGGACTATGATCAGCCCCAGCATTTT.

The gene calls are TRBV28 and TRBJ1-6; 10 bases align to TRBD1. Per germline, CDR1 MDHEN and CDR2 SYDVKM. This CDR3 region has 15 residues. Losses at the gene ends were 4 bases for V and 10 bases for J; bases not matched to a gene: 7. CDR3 DNA sequence: TGTGCCAGCAGTTCAAGACAGGGGGCGGAATCACCCCTCCACTTT. Translating it yields CASSSRQGAESPLHF.

This chain uses TRBV4-1 with TRBJ2-2; 8 nucleotides align to TRBD2. The CDR3 is made up of 16 amino acids. The junction had 7 bases not matched to a gene; V was cut back by 3 bases and J by 4 bases. The germline V gene has CDR1 MGHRA and CDR2 YSYEKL. The CDR3 loop reads CASSHWGLETTGELFF. The DNA for the CDR3 is TGCGCCAGCAGCCACTGGGGACTAGAGACCACCGGGGAGCTGTTTTTT.

V gene TRBV5-1 combines with J gene TRBJ2-5; 9 bases align to TRBD1. Germline V CDR1 and CDR2: SGHRS, YFSETQ. J was trimmed by 5 bases and V by 4 bases; bases with no gene match: 18. The CDR3 length is 18 residues. The CDR3 sequence: CASSAGPITGGVGETQYF. CDR3 bases: TGCGCCAGCAGCGCTGGGCCCATAACAGGGGGCGTGGGTGAGACCCAGTACTTC.

V usage is TRBV2 and J usage is TRBJ2-7; D uncertain. Trimming cost V 5 bases and J 3 bases, with 5 bases left between them. The CDR3 has 11 residues. Germline V lookup: CDR1 SNHLY, CDR2 FYNNEI. For the CDR3, the DNA is TGTGCCAGCAGTATACACTACGAGCAGTACTTC. Amino acids: CASSIHYEQYF. Looking up the rest from reference TRBV2 and TRBJ2-7 gives the full variable domain: EPEVTQTPSHQVTQMGQEVILRCVPISNHLYFYWYRQILGQKVEFLVSFYNNEISEKSEIFDDQFSVERPDGSNFTLKIRSTKLEDSAMYFCASSIHYEQYFGPGTRLTVT.

This clone occurred once. The chain recombines TRBV18 with TRBJ2-5, with 12 bases fitting TRBD2. The CDR3 has 18 residues. Germline V gene sequence: CDR1 KGHSH, CDR2 LQKENI. The V and J ends lost 5 bases and 1 base, in that order; junction bases with no gene match: 11. CDR3 DNA sequence: TGTGCCAGCTCAACCCTCCCACGGACTAGCGGGACCCAAGAGACCCAGTACTTC. Its protein product is CASSTLPRTSGTQETQYF.

The sample holds a few counts of this clone. The chain links TRBV7-8 to TRBJ2-5; weak D call: TRBD1 (6 bases). Germline V gene lookup returns CDR1 SGHVS and CDR2 FQNEAQ. V was cut by 5 bases and J by 5 bases, with 21 bases left in between. The CDR3 is 16 residues long. The CDR3 DNA is TGTGCCAGCAGCCCTCAGGGGTTGGGAAACTCGGAGACCCAGTACTTC. Protein sequence: CASSPQGLGNSETQYF.